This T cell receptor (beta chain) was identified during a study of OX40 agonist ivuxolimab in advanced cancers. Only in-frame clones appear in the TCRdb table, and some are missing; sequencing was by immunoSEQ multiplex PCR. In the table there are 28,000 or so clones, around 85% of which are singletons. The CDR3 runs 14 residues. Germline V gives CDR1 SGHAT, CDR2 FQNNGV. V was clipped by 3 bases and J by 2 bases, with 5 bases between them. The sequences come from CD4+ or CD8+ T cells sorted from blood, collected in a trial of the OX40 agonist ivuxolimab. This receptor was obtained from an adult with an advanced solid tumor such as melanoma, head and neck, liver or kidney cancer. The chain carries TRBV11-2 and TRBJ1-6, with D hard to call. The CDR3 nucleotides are TGTGCCAGCAGCTTGAAGACCTATAATTCACCCCTCCACTTT. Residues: CASSLKTYNSPLHF.